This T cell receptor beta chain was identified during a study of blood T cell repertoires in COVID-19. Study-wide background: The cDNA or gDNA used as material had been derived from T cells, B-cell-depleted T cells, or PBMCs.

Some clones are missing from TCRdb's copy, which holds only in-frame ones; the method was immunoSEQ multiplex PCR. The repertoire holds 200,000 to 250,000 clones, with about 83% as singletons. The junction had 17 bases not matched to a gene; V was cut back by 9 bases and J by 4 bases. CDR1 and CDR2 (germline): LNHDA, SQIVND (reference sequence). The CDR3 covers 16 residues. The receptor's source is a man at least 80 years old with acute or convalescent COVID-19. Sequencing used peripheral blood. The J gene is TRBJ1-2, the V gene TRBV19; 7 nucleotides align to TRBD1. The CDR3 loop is CASQRTGGAGGYGYTF. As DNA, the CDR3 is TGTGCCAGCCAACGGACAGGTGGGGCCGGCGGCTATGGCTACACCTTC.